This T cell receptor beta chain appears in the sequencing data of a study of OX40 agonist ivuxolimab in advanced cancers. General study results and limits: The study found that CD8+ T cells averaged more expanded clones than CD4+. Undetermined was the antigen specificity of the expanded peripheral T cells.

Regarding this clone: Its cognate antigen is unknown.

Only in-frame clones appear in the TCRdb table, and some are missing; sequencing was by immunoSEQ multiplex PCR. The sample yields fewer than 80,000 clones, about 86% seen once. The CDR3 is 12 amino acids. The germline gives CDR1 MNHEY, CDR2 SVGAGI. The junction had 4 bases not matched to a gene; V was cut back by 6 bases and J by 6 bases. The chain links TRBV6-5 to TRBJ1-2, with TRBD1 matching 7 bases. The sequence came from an adult with an advanced solid tumor such as melanoma, head and neck, liver or kidney cancer. This material consisted of CD4+ or CD8+ T cells sorted from blood, taken in a trial of the OX40 agonist ivuxolimab. This chain's CDR3 is CASSRQGNGYTF. The CDR3 nucleotides are TGTGCCAGCAGCCGACAGGGAAATGGCTACACCTTC.